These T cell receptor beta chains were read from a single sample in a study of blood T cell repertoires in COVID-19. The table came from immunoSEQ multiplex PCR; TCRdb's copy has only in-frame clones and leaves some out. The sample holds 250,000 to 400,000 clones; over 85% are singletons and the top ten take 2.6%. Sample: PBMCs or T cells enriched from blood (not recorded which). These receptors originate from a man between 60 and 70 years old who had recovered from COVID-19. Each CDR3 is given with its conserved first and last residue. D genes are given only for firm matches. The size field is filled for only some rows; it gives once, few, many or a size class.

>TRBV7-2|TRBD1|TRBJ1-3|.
TGTGCCAGCAGCTCCAACAGGGGGGTCTCTGGAAACACCATATATTTT
CASSSNRGVSGNTIYF
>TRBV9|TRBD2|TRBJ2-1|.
TGTGCCAGCAGCCCGGTAGCGGGGGGGACAACGAGTGAGCAGTTCTTC
CASSPVAGGTTSEQFF
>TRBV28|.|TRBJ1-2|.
TGTGCCAGCAGATCATACTATGGCTACACCTTC
CASRSYYGYTF
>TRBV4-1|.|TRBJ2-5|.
TGCGCCAGCAGCCAGATACCCGACAGGTTGGGGGAGACCCAGTACTTC
CASSQIPDRLGETQYF
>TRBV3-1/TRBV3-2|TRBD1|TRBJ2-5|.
TGTGCCTCCAGGGGGGAGACCCAGTACTTC
CASRGETQYF
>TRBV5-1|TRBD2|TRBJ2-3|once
TGCGCCAGCAGCTTGGTTCCTAGCGGGATGACAGATACGCAGTATTTT
CASSLVPSGMTDTQYF
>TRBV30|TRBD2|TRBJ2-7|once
TGTGCCTGGAGGCCTCCCGGGCCTAGCGGGAATTACGAGCAGTACTTC
CAWRPPGPSGNYEQYF
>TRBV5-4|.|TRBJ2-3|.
TGTGCCAGCAGCTTGTGGCTTAGCACAGATACGCAGTATTTT
CASSLWLSTDTQYF
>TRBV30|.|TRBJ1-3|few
TGTGCCTGGACTACTGGAAACACCATATATTTT
CAWTTGNTIYF
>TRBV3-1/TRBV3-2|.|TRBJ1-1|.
TGTGCCAGCAGCCAATACCATGACTCTTCAGCTTTCTTT
CASSQYHDSSAFF
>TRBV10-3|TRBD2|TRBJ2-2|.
TGTGCCACCCTTCCCCTCAGGACTAGCGGGATGAACACCGGGGAGCTGTTTTTT
CATLPLRTSGMNTGELFF
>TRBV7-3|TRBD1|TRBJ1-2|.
TGTGCCAGCAGCCACGGGACAGGGTCTGACGGCTACACCTTC
CASSHGTGSDGYTF
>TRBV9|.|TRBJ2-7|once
TGTGCCAGCAGCGCCTCGAGGTCGAGTATCTACGAGCAGTACTTC
CASSASRSSIYEQYF
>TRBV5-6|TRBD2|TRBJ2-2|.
TGTGCCAGCAGCGCGGGCCGCGGGACTAGCGGGAGGGGCGGGGAGCTGTTTTTT
CASSAGRGTSGRGGELFF
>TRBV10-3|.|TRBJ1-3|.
TGTGCCATCAGCGGGAGCTCTGGAAACACCATATATTTT
CAISGSSGNTIYF
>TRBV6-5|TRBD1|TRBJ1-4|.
TGTGCCAGCACACCCAGGGGGAATGAAAAACTGTTTTTT
CASTPRGNEKLFF
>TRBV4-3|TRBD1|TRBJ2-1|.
TGCGCCAGCAGCCAAGCCTCAGGGGGACAGGTCTACAATGAGCAGTTCTTC
CASSQASGGQVYNEQFF
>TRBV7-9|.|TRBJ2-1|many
TGTGCCAGCACTACAGGGATTGCGGACAATGAGCAGTTCTTC
CASTTGIADNEQFF
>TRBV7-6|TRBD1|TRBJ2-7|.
TGTGCCAGCAGCAAAGGGACAGGGGCTGAGGAGCAGTACTTC
CASSKGTGAEEQYF
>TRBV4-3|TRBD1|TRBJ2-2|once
TGCGCCAGCAGCCAAGAACCCCCCAGGACAGGGTCGGGCACCGGGGAGCTGTTTTTT
CASSQEPPRTGSGTGELFF
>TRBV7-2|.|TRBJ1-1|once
TGTGCCAGCAGCACTAACAGGGTTACTGAAGCTTTCTTT
CASSTNRVTEAFF
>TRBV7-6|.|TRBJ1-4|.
TGTGCCAGCCGTGCGGGAGAAAAACTGTTTTTT
CASRAGEKLFF
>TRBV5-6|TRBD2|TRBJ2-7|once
TGTGCCAGCAGCATGACTAGCGGGACTTCCTACGAGCAGTACTTC
CASSMTSGTSYEQYF
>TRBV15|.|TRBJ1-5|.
TGTGCCACCAGCAGAGATAACGGGAATCAGCCCCAGCATTTT
CATSRDNGNQPQHF
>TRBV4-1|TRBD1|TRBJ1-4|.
TGCGCCAGCAGCCAAGATGGGGACAGGGGGCGGGAAAATAATGAAAAACTGTTTTTT
CASSQDGDRGRENNEKLFF
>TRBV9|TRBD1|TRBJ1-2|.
TGTGCCAGCAGCACAGGGACAGGGACCTATGGCTACACCTTC
CASSTGTGTYGYTF
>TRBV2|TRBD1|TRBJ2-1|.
TGTGCCAGCAGTACAGGGGCTCTACAGTTCTTC
CASSTGALQFF
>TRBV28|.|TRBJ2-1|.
TGTGCCAGCAGACAGGGGGGGTACAATGAGCAGTTCTTC
CASRQGGYNEQFF
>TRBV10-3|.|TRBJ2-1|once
TGTGCCATCAGTGAGTCGAGGGGGTTGGGTGAGCAGTTCTTC
CAISESRGLGEQFF
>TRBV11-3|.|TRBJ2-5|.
TGTGCCAGCAGCAGAGCCTCTAGCGTAGCGTTGGATGGGACCCAGTACTTC
CASSRASSVALDGTQYF
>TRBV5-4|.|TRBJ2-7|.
TGTGCCAGCAGCTTGGCCCTCTCCGGGAGAGATCATTCCTACGAGCAGTACTTC
CASSLALSGRDHSYEQYF
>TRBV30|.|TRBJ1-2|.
TGTGCCTGCCCCAAGGGGGGGCCTGGCTACACCTTC
CACPKGGPGYTF
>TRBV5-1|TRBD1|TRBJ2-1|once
TGCGCCAGCAAGGGGACAGGACCCTACAATGAGCAGTTCTTC
CASKGTGPYNEQFF
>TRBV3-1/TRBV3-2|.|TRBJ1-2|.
TGTGCCAGCAGCCAAGGAAGCAGGGGCGACTATGGCTACACCTTC
CASSQGSRGDYGYTF
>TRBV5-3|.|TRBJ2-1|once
TGTGCCAGAAGCTTGGGACAGGCTGTGCACCACAACAATGAGCAGTTCTTC
CARSLGQAVHHNNEQFF
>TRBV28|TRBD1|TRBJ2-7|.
TGTGCCAGCAGTACTCCCGGGACAGGGTCGTGCGAGCAGTACTTC
CASSTPGTGSCEQYF
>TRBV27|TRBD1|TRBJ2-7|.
TGTGCCAGCAGCACCTCCGTGGGACAGCCCTACGAGCAGTACTTC
CASSTSVGQPYEQYF
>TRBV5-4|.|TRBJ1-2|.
TGTGCCAGCAGCTACGGACAGTCCTACACCTTC
CASSYGQSYTF
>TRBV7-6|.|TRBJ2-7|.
TGTGCCAGCAGCCGCCTAGGAAACGAGCAGTACTTC
CASSRLGNEQYF
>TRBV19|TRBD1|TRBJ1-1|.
TGTGCCAGTAGTACCCGGACAGGGGAGAACACTGAAGCTTTCTTT
CASSTRTGENTEAFF
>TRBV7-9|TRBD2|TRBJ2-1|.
TGTGCCAGCAGCCCCCCCCGGACTAGCTACAATGAGCAGTTCTTC
CASSPPRTSYNEQFF
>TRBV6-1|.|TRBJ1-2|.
TGTGCCAGCAGTGACGTTACACTAGGCTACACCTTC
CASSDVTLGYTF
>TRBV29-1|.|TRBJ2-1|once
TGCAGCGGAGGGGGGGGCGGCAATGAGCAGTTCTTC
CSGGGGGNEQFF
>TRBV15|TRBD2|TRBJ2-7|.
TGTGCCACCAGCAGAGATGGACTAGCGGACCCCTACGAGCAGTACTTC
CATSRDGLADPYEQYF
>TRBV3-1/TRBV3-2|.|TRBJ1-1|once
TGTGCCAGCAGCCAACCCCCGGGAGCTTGGGCTTTCTTT
CASSQPPGAWAFF
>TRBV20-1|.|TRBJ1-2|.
TGCAGTGCGGAGCAGGGTGGTGGCTACACCTTC
CSAEQGGGYTF
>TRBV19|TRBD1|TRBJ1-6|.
TGTGCCAGTAGTGTGACAGGGTCCTATTCACCCCTCCACTTT
CASSVTGSYSPLHF
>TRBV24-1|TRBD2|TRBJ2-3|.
TGTGCCACCAGTGAACCTACTAGCGGGGGGGCCGATACGCAGTATTTT
CATSEPTSGGADTQYF
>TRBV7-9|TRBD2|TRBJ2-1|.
TGTGCCAGCAGCTGGGGACTAGCGGGGGTCACTGAGCAGTTCTTC
CASSWGLAGVTEQFF
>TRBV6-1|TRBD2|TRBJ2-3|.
TGTGCCAGCAGTGATTTAGCGGGAAACACAGATACGCAGTATTTT
CASSDLAGNTDTQYF
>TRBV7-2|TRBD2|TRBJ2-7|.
TGTGCCAGCAGCTCCAAAAGCGGGAGAGGGTACGAGCAGTACTTC
CASSSKSGRGYEQYF
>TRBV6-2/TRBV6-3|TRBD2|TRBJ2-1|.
TGTGCCAGCAGTTTAGCGGGAGGGTCGACATATGAGCAGTTCTTC
CASSLAGGSTYEQFF
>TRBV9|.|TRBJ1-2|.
TGTGCCAGCAGCGGTGGGCACCTACAGGGAACGTATGGCTACACCTTC
CASSGGHLQGTYGYTF